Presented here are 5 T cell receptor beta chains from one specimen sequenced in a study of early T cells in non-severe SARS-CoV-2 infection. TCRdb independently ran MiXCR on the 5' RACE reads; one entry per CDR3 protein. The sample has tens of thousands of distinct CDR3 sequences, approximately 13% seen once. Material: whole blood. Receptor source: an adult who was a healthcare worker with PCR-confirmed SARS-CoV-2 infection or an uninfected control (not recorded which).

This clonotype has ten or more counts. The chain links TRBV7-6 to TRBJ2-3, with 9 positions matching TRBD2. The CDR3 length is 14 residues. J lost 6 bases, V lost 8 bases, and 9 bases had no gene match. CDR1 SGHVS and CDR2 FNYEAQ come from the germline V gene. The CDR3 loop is CASGLAGLGDTQYF. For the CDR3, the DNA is TGTGCCAGCGGTCTAGCGGGGCTCGGGGATACGCAGTATTTT.

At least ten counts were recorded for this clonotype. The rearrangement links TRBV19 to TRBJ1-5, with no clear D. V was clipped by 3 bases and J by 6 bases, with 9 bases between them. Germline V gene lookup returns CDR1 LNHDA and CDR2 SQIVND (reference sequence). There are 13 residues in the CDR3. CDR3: CASSIRGGQPQHF. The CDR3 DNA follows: TGTGCCAGTAGTATCCGGGGTGGTCAGCCCCAGCATTTT.

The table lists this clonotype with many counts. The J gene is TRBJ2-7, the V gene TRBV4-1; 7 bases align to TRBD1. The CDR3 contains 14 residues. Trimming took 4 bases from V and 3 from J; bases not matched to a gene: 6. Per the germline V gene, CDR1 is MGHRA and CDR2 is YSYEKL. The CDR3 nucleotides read TGCGCCAGCAGCCCCCGGACAGGTGGCTACGAGCAGTACTTC. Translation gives CASSPRTGGYEQYF.

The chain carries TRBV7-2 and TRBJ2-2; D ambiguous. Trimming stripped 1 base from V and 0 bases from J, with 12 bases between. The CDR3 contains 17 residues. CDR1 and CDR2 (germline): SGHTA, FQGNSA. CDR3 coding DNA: TGTGCCAGCAGCTTAGAGGCTCGATTGGCGAACACCGGGGAGCTGTTTTTT. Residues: CASSLEARLANTGELFF.

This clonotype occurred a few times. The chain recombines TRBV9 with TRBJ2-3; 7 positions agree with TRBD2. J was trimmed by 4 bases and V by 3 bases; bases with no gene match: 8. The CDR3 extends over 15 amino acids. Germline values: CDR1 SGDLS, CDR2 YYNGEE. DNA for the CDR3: TGTGCCAGCAGCGGTGCTAGCGGTGTCGCAGATACGCAGTATTTT. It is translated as CASSGASGVADTQYF.